This TCR beta chain was found in a study of blood T cells in healthy people across ages. Study findings and constraints: With unsorted PBMCs, a conclusive comparison of naive versus antigen-experienced cells was not possible.

About this clonotype: Antigen unknown.

The use of a sample-barcoded 5' primer and a J-beta primer mix characterized a second PCR of roughly 6 to 11 cycles. Carrying 12 random nucleotides, a template-switch adaptor labeled each individual cDNA molecule. Each single sample gave us at least 2.5 million CDR3-containing paired-end reads. MiXCR, applied by TCRdb to the 5' RACE reads, yields one record per CDR3 protein. The sample holds about 1.8 million distinct CDR3 sequences, 40% to 55% seen once. In germline, CDR1 is SGHVS, CDR2 FQNEAQ. The CDR3 runs 19 residues. This sequence originates from a woman between 40 and 55 years old in good health. J is TRBJ2-4 and V is TRBV7-8; D might be TRBD1 or TRBD2, each matching 6 bases. The better agreement between TRBJ2-7 and the DNA end casts doubt on the J call. What was sequenced was blood. The CDR3 DNA follows: TGTGCCAGCAGCCCAGTGGGCCGGGGGCGAGGTATAGGGAAATGCGAGCAGTACTTC. It encodes CASSPVGRGRGIGKCEQYF.